This TCR beta chain was identified in a study of cytomegalovirus exposure and HLA in healthy donors. Overall study context: The Caucasian-associated ancestry cluster held roughly 84% of under 450 genotyped donors.

There are 15 residues in the CDR3. Germline V gives CDR1 SGHDT, CDR2 YYEEEE. The ends lost 0 bases at V and 7 bases at J; junction bases unmatched: 9. Amplification used 60 Vbeta primers and 13 Jbeta primers. In the source study's methods: A later analysis tallied about 80 million unique TCR beta chains, some 10 million of them shared. Method: immunoSEQ multiplex PCR; TCRdb's copy keeps in-frame clones and lacks some. Clone size and V and J calls were adopted from that table, with D and trimming inferred from the DNA. This table holds about 180,000 clones, 65% to 85% found once. The source is a girl aged 5-17 years in good health and CMV-seropositive. The V and J genes are TRBV5-6 and TRBJ1-2; the match to TRBD1 covers 7 bases. Sequencing input: PBMCs. The chain's CDR3 is CASSLVKLQGSGYTF. The DNA for the CDR3 is TGTGCCAGCAGCTTGGTTAAATTACAGGGGTCTGGCTACACCTTC.